Listed below are T cell receptor beta chains from one sample, sequenced in a study of T cell responses to AZD1222 COVID-19 vaccine. The repertoire was sequenced with immunoSEQ multiplex PCR; TCRdb's copy has only in-frame clones and lacks some. The sample lists 100,000 to 150,000 clones; just under 95% were seen once. The material was peripheral blood, obtained 28 days after the second AZD1222 dose. The receptors originated from an adult who received the AZD1222 COVID-19 vaccine. CDR3s include the opening cysteine and the closing phenylalanine or tryptophan. A D gene is named only where the DNA matches it firmly. A row's size may be missing; if present it is once, few, many or a size class.

- - TRBJ1-1 TRBV28 TGTGCCAGCAGGGGACCATCGAAAGAGGGGACTGGAACTGAAGCTTTCTTT CASRGPSKEGTGTEAFF
- - TRBJ2-1 TRBV11-3 TGTGCCAGCAGCTTAGGAGGGGTCCCCTACAATGAGCAGTTCTTC CASSLGGVPYNEQFF
- - TRBJ2-2 TRBV9 TGTGCCAGCAGCCCGACAGGCCTAAACACCGGGGAGCTGTTTTTT CASSPTGLNTGELFF
- - TRBJ1-2 TRBV7-9 TGTGCCAGCAGCTTTGAGGGGCGGGACGGCTACACCTTC CASSFEGRDGYTF
few TRBD1 TRBJ2-5 TRBV5-5 TGTGCCAGCAACACGGGGGACAGGGGGCCTGAGACCCAGTACTTC CASNTGDRGPETQYF
- TRBD1 TRBJ1-1 TRBV3-1/TRBV3-2 TGTGCCAGCAGCCCCACGGGACAGGGAACTGAAGCTTTCTTT CASSPTGQGTEAFF
- - TRBJ1-2 TRBV9 TGTGCCAGCAGCGAGAACAGGAATCCCAACTATGGCTACACCTTC CASSENRNPNYGYTF
- - TRBJ2-2 TRBV6-5 TGTGCCAGCAGTTACGACGGGTTCGCGAACACCGGGGAGCTGTTTTTT CASSYDGFANTGELFF
- TRBD1 TRBJ1-2 TRBV11-2 TGTGCCAGCAGTTACAGGGGGGGCTATGGCTACACCTTC CASSYRGGYGYTF
- TRBD1 TRBJ1-2 TRBV9 TGTGCCAGCAGCGTAGGACAGGGGTCAGGGTATGGCTACACCTTC CASSVGQGSGYGYTF
- TRBD1 TRBJ1-6 TRBV29-1 TGCAGCGTCGCCGAGGACAGGCATTCACCCCTCCACTTT CSVAEDRHSPLHF
- - TRBJ2-1 TRBV7-2 TGTGCCAGCAGCTTACGGCAGGGACTCAACAATGAGCAGTTCTTC CASSLRQGLNNEQFF
- TRBD1 TRBJ1-1 TRBV5-1 TGCGCCAGCAGCGTAGACAGGGGGCTCGACACTGAAGCTTTCTTT CASSVDRGLDTEAFF
- - TRBJ2-1 TRBV7-6 TGTGCCAGCAGCTTGAGTCGGGCCTACAATGAGCAGTTCTTC CASSLSRAYNEQFF
- - TRBJ2-2 TRBV6-6 TGTGCCAGCAGTTCCACGAAAGGGGTCGCCGGGGAGCTGTTTTTT CASSSTKGVAGELFF
- - TRBJ1-2 TRBV19 TGTGCCAGTAGTATAGTCGAGTGGCGGAACTATGGCTACACCTTC CASSIVEWRNYGYTF
once - TRBJ1-2 TRBV29-1 TGCAGCGTTGAAGGGGTCGGTGGCTACACCTTC CSVEGVGGYTF
- - TRBJ1-4 TRBV28 TGTGCCAGCAGTTTGATGACTATAAGTGAAAAACTGTTTTTT CASSLMTISEKLFF
- TRBD2 TRBJ2-3 TRBV5-1 TGCGCCAGCAGCTTGCGGGAGGGATCTAGCACAGATACGCAGTATTTT CASSLREGSSTDTQYF
- - TRBJ2-1 TRBV7-6 TGTGCCAGCAGCCCCCGAGGCGGACGGAATGAGCAGTTCTTC CASSPRGGRNEQFF
once TRBD2 TRBJ2-7 TRBV3-1/TRBV3-2 TGTGCCAGCAGCCAACTCGGGGGGGGCCCCTACGAGCAGTACTTC CASSQLGGGPYEQYF
- - TRBJ1-1 TRBV29-1 TGCAGCGCGTCCAGGGTTGAGTTCACTGAAGCTTTCTTT CSASRVEFTEAFF